The text below deals with one T cell receptor beta chain. What it recognizes is unknown. The CDR3 runs to 13 residues. The germline CDR1 and CDR2 sequences are SGHTA and FQGTGA. V lost 5 bases, J lost 2 bases, and 9 bases lay in between. Some clones are missing from TCRdb's copy, which holds only in-frame ones; the method was immunoSEQ multiplex PCR. The sample lists 2 million to 2.5 million clones, roughly 96% occurring once. This record comes from a study of shared clonotypes between healthy human individuals. Study-level points and caveats: Depth was large, yet rarefaction showed that sorted-subset sequencing was incomplete. Since donors were few, the genetic and exposure-history diversity represented was limited.

All the donors were Caucasian adults who lived in Nashville, Tennessee. Investigators divided CD4+ cells into CD45RA+ naive and CD45RA-negative memory subsets. The clonotype was recovered from a man between 18 and 35 years old in good health. Sample: naive CD4+ T cells sorted from blood. Subset of the sample: CD45RA+ positively selected. This sequence joins TRBV7-3 and TRBJ1-1; D gene unclear. As DNA, the CDR3 is TGTGCCAGCAGCCTCTGGTACAACACTGAAGCTTTCTTT. It yields the protein CASSLWYNTEAFF.